The 2 T cell receptor beta chains below all came from one sample that was sequenced in a study of T cell responses to AZD1222 COVID-19 vaccine. The data were produced by immunoSEQ multiplex PCR, yet TCRdb's version contains in-frame clones alone and is incomplete. The sample consists of approximately 120,000 clones, roughly 91% of them appearing once. The sequencing here drew on peripheral blood, taken on day 0 of MenACWY control vaccination. The origin of the receptors is an adult in good health.

This chain links TRBV2 with TRBJ1-5; D not certain. From germline, CDR1 is SNHLY and CDR2 FYNNEI. V lost 6 bases to trimming and J lost 5 bases, with 11 bases between them. CDR3 length: 13 residues. CDR3 region: CASRDYMDQPQHF. CDR3 DNA sequence: TGTGCCAGCAGAGATTACATGGATCAGCCCCAGCATTTT.

The V gene is TRBV12-3 or TRBV12-4, the J gene TRBJ2-5; D is undetermined. V was cut by 0 bases and J by 5 bases, with 7 bases left in between. CDR3 length: 13 amino acids. The CDR3 DNA is TGTGCCAGCAGTTTAGCAGAGAGGGAGACCCAGTACTTC. Translated, it gives CASSLAERETQYF.